What follows describes a single T cell receptor (beta chain). Its target is unknown. Repertoires were generated with immunoSEQ multiplex PCR, while TCRdb's copy carries only in-frame clones and drops some. The sample lists 80,000 or so clones, more than 80% occurring once. This entry belongs to a study of radiotherapy plus CTLA-4 blockade in lung cancer. Study overall: An objective response was seen in about 18% of patients, and disease control in 25% to 40%. General study points: How blood T cell clones changed early, along with interferon-beta, reportedly forecast response best. TCR clones originating in tumors grew in number in blood after radiotherapy plus ipilimumab.

V dropped 2 bases and J dropped 5; count of bases not matched to a gene: 5. This CDR3 has 16 residues. Germline CDR1 and CDR2: SGHVS and FQNEAQ. Focal radiation and CTLA-4 blockade (ipilimumab) were tested in chemo-refractory metastatic non-small-cell lung cancer patients. This chain joins TRBV7-8 and TRBJ2-1; 11 bases line up with TRBD2. This material consisted of peripheral blood, taken from a patient treated with radiotherapy plus ipilimumab. The source is a human donor with non-small cell lung cancer who had stable disease on radiotherapy plus ipilimumab. Here the CDR3 DNA reads TGTGCCAGCAGCTTATGGGTAGCGGGGGGGAACAATGAGCAGTTCTTC. Its translation: CASSLWVAGGNNEQFF.